These T cell receptor beta chains were read from a single sample in a study of blood T cell repertoires in COVID-19. Libraries were prepared by immunoSEQ multiplex PCR; TCRdb keeps only in-frame clonotypes and omits some of them. The repertoire holds some 90,000 clones, with over 75% as singletons. The material sequenced was peripheral blood. Every receptor here comes from a man aged 55 to 70 with acute or convalescent COVID-19. CDR3s include the opening cysteine and the closing phenylalanine or tryptophan. The D gene is left open where the match is weak. Clone size is given for some rows only: seen once, a few or many times, or a class if the clone is expanded.

CDR3 DNA: TGTGCCAGCAGCTTAAGGTCTCCTTCCAGGGGACAGGGTCCCTACGAGCAGTACTTC
CDR3 protein: CASSLRSPSRGQGPYEQYF
D gene: TRBD1
J gene: TRBJ2-7
clone size: -
V gene: TRBV5-5

CDR3 DNA: TGTGCCAGCAGCGGGGGCAGGGGGAACACCGGGGAGCTGTTTTTT
CDR3 protein: CASSGGRGNTGELFF
D gene: -
J gene: TRBJ2-2
clone size: -
V gene: TRBV9

CDR3 DNA: TGTGCCAGCAGCTTTGCGGGGGGCCTCGCCTATGGCTACACCTTC
CDR3 protein: CASSFAGGLAYGYTF
D gene: -
J gene: TRBJ1-2
clone size: -
V gene: TRBV5-4

CDR3 DNA: TGTGCCTGGAGTGTTGACATCGGGGATTCACCCCTCCACTTT
CDR3 protein: CAWSVDIGDSPLHF
D gene: -
J gene: TRBJ1-6
clone size: -
V gene: TRBV30

CDR3 DNA: TGTGCCAGCAGCTTAAAGGTCAGGGACGAGCAGTACTTC
CDR3 protein: CASSLKVRDEQYF
D gene: -
J gene: TRBJ2-7
clone size: few
V gene: TRBV7-3

CDR3 DNA: TGCGCCAGCAGCTTGATCGCGACAGGGGTCGGGGAGCAGTACTTC
CDR3 protein: CASSLIATGVGEQYF
D gene: TRBD1
J gene: TRBJ2-7
clone size: -
V gene: TRBV5-1

CDR3 DNA: TGTGCCTGGACCGGAGGGATCAATCAGCCCCAGCATTTT
CDR3 protein: CAWTGGINQPQHF
D gene: -
J gene: TRBJ1-5
clone size: -
V gene: TRBV30

CDR3 DNA: TGTGCCAGCAGCTGGGGGACTAGCGGGAGGTGGAATGAGCAGTTCTTC
CDR3 protein: CASSWGTSGRWNEQFF
D gene: TRBD2
J gene: TRBJ2-1
clone size: -
V gene: TRBV5-4

CDR3 DNA: TGTGCCAGCAGCGTATCGGGTGACCCTAGGAACCCAAACAATGAGCAGTTCTTC
CDR3 protein: CASSVSGDPRNPNNEQFF
D gene: -
J gene: TRBJ2-1
clone size: -
V gene: TRBV9

CDR3 DNA: TGTGCCACCCAAAGCCCCAGCGGGCAGGACACAGATACGCAGTATTTT
CDR3 protein: CATQSPSGQDTDTQYF
D gene: -
J gene: TRBJ2-3
clone size: -
V gene: TRBV24-1

CDR3 DNA: TGTGCCAGCAGTTGGGGACAGACGACTAATGAAAAACTGTTTTTT
CDR3 protein: CASSWGQTTNEKLFF
D gene: TRBD1
J gene: TRBJ1-4
clone size: -
V gene: TRBV6-1

CDR3 DNA: TGTGCCACCAGTGATCCCGGGACAACCACCGGGGAGCTGTTTTTT
CDR3 protein: CATSDPGTTTGELFF
D gene: -
J gene: TRBJ2-2
clone size: once
V gene: TRBV24-1

CDR3 DNA: TGTGCCAGCAGGGTGTATCGGGCAGATACGCAGTATTTT
CDR3 protein: CASRVYRADTQYF
D gene: -
J gene: TRBJ2-3
clone size: few
V gene: TRBV6-5

CDR3 DNA: TGTGCCAGCTCACCGATTTACGTACAGAGGAACACTGAAGCTTTCTTT
CDR3 protein: CASSPIYVQRNTEAFF
D gene: -
J gene: TRBJ1-1
clone size: -
V gene: TRBV18

CDR3 DNA: TGCGCCAGCAGCCAAGGGGCCAGGGGCAGCTCCTACAATGAGCAGTTCTTC
CDR3 protein: CASSQGARGSSYNEQFF
D gene: -
J gene: TRBJ2-1
clone size: once
V gene: TRBV4-1

CDR3 DNA: TGTGCCAGCAGCCCACCAGCGGGGAAGGAAGAGACCCAGTACTTC
CDR3 protein: CASSPPAGKEETQYF
D gene: TRBD2
J gene: TRBJ2-5
clone size: -
V gene: TRBV7-9

CDR3 DNA: TGTGCCAGCAGCTTGGGCGGAACAGATACGCAGTATTTT
CDR3 protein: CASSLGGTDTQYF
D gene: -
J gene: TRBJ2-3
clone size: -
V gene: TRBV5-5

CDR3 DNA: TGTGCCAGTCTCCGGGGTAGCATATCCACCGGGGAGCTGTTTTTT
CDR3 protein: CASLRGSISTGELFF
D gene: -
J gene: TRBJ2-2
clone size: -
V gene: TRBV10-3

CDR3 DNA: TGTGCCAGCAGCCAAGATTTCAGGGTCGGTGGCTACACCTTC
CDR3 protein: CASSQDFRVGGYTF
D gene: -
J gene: TRBJ1-2
clone size: -
V gene: TRBV4-2

CDR3 DNA: TGTGCCAGCTCACCCTTGGACACACAAGAGACCCAGTACTTC
CDR3 protein: CASSPLDTQETQYF
D gene: -
J gene: TRBJ2-5
clone size: -
V gene: TRBV18

CDR3 DNA: TGTGCCAGCAGCAAAAGCGGGAGCAATGAGCAGTTCTTC
CDR3 protein: CASSKSGSNEQFF
D gene: TRBD2
J gene: TRBJ2-1
clone size: once
V gene: TRBV11-3

CDR3 DNA: TGTGCCAGCTCACCGGTGGTGAGTGAGAATAATTCACCCCTCCACTTT
CDR3 protein: CASSPVVSENNSPLHF
D gene: -
J gene: TRBJ1-6
clone size: -
V gene: TRBV18

CDR3 DNA: TGTGCCAGCAGCTTGGGTGGGGGACACACAGATACGCAGTATTTT
CDR3 protein: CASSLGGGHTDTQYF
D gene: -
J gene: TRBJ2-3
clone size: -
V gene: TRBV7-9

CDR3 DNA: TGCGCCAGCAGCTTGGCCTTTTCCCCCTACGAGCAGTACTTC
CDR3 protein: CASSLAFSPYEQYF
D gene: -
J gene: TRBJ2-7
clone size: once
V gene: TRBV5-1

CDR3 DNA: TGTGCCAGCAGCCCGGACAGGCGCAATCAGCCCCAGCATTTT
CDR3 protein: CASSPDRRNQPQHF
D gene: TRBD1
J gene: TRBJ1-5
clone size: -
V gene: TRBV11-2

CDR3 DNA: TGCGCCAGCAGCTCCGGGACTAGCCTCGAGCAGTACTTC
CDR3 protein: CASSSGTSLEQYF
D gene: TRBD2
J gene: TRBJ2-7
clone size: -
V gene: TRBV5-1

CDR3 DNA: TGTGCCAGCAGCTTGACATATCCCGGGGAGCTGTTTTTT
CDR3 protein: CASSLTYPGELFF
D gene: -
J gene: TRBJ2-2
clone size: -
V gene: TRBV7-9

CDR3 DNA: TGTGCCAGCAGCCTAGTAAATATGGGTACGCAGTATTTT
CDR3 protein: CASSLVNMGTQYF
D gene: -
J gene: TRBJ2-3
clone size: -
V gene: TRBV12-3/TRBV12-4

CDR3 DNA: TGTGCCAGCAGCTTAGGGTCGTCGGGCACAGATACGCAGTATTTT
CDR3 protein: CASSLGSSGTDTQYF
D gene: -
J gene: TRBJ2-3
clone size: -
V gene: TRBV7-2

CDR3 DNA: TGTGCCAGCAGCCCAATCGACAGGGGAGGTTTCGGGGAAAAACTGTTTTTT
CDR3 protein: CASSPIDRGGFGEKLFF
D gene: TRBD1
J gene: TRBJ1-4
clone size: -
V gene: TRBV28

CDR3 DNA: TGCGCCAGCAGCCAACAAGGGGGACAGGGGGCTTACGAGCAGTACTTC
CDR3 protein: CASSQQGGQGAYEQYF
D gene: TRBD1
J gene: TRBJ2-7
clone size: few
V gene: TRBV5-1

CDR3 DNA: TGCAGTGCTAGTCTGCGTTCGTCTTCGGAGACCCAGTACTTC
CDR3 protein: CSASLRSSSETQYF
D gene: -
J gene: TRBJ2-5
clone size: -
V gene: TRBV20-1

CDR3 DNA: TGTGCCACCAGTGAGCTGGGACAGTCGGGCACAGATACGCAGTATTTT
CDR3 protein: CATSELGQSGTDTQYF
D gene: TRBD1
J gene: TRBJ2-3
clone size: -
V gene: TRBV24-1

CDR3 DNA: TGTGGGCTCCGTGCCGGGACTAACACCGGGGAGCTGTTTTTT
CDR3 protein: CGLRAGTNTGELFF
D gene: -
J gene: TRBJ2-2
clone size: -
V gene: TRBV7-6

CDR3 DNA: TGTGCCAGCAGTCGAGACGGGTCTAGTCGAGAGCAGTACTTC
CDR3 protein: CASSRDGSSREQYF
D gene: -
J gene: TRBJ2-7
clone size: -
V gene: TRBV6-5

CDR3 DNA: TGTGCCATCAGTGAAACACAGGGGTTAGGGGATACGCAGTATTTT
CDR3 protein: CAISETQGLGDTQYF
D gene: TRBD1
J gene: TRBJ2-3
clone size: -
V gene: TRBV10-3

CDR3 DNA: TGTGCCAGCAGCTTAGAACTAGAGGGAGGGCCGTACAATGAGCAGTTCTTC
CDR3 protein: CASSLELEGGPYNEQFF
D gene: TRBD2
J gene: TRBJ2-1
clone size: -
V gene: TRBV7-4

CDR3 DNA: TGTGCCAGCTCACCATCACGGACAGGGCTCAGCAATCAGCCCCAGCATTTT
CDR3 protein: CASSPSRTGLSNQPQHF
D gene: TRBD1
J gene: TRBJ1-5
clone size: -
V gene: TRBV18

CDR3 DNA: TGCGCCAGCAGCCCGATGGACAGGGGCTTGTGGAATGAGCAGTTCTTC
CDR3 protein: CASSPMDRGLWNEQFF
D gene: TRBD1
J gene: TRBJ2-1
clone size: -
V gene: TRBV5-1

CDR3 DNA: TGTGCCAGCAGCCCCGGGAAGGTCACCGGGGAGCTGTTTTTT
CDR3 protein: CASSPGKVTGELFF
D gene: -
J gene: TRBJ2-2
clone size: -
V gene: TRBV3-1/TRBV3-2

CDR3 DNA: TGCAGCGTACGCACAGGGTCTGGAAACACCATATATTTT
CDR3 protein: CSVRTGSGNTIYF
D gene: -
J gene: TRBJ1-3
clone size: few
V gene: TRBV29-1

CDR3 DNA: TGTGCCAGTAGACGACAGGTGTTTGGGGCCAACGTCCTGACTTTC
CDR3 protein: CASRRQVFGANVLTF
D gene: -
J gene: TRBJ2-6
clone size: -
V gene: TRBV19